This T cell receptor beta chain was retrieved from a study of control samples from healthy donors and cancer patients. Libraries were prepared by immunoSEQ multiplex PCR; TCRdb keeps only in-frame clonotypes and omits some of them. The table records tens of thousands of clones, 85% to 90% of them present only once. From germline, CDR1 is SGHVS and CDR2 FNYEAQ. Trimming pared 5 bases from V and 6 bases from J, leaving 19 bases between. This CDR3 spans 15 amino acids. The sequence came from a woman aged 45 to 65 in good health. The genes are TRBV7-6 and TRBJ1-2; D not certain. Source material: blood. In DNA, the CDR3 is TGTGCCAGCAGCCCATCGGGGTTCGCTCTACATGGCTACACCTTC. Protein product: CASSPSGFALHGYTF.